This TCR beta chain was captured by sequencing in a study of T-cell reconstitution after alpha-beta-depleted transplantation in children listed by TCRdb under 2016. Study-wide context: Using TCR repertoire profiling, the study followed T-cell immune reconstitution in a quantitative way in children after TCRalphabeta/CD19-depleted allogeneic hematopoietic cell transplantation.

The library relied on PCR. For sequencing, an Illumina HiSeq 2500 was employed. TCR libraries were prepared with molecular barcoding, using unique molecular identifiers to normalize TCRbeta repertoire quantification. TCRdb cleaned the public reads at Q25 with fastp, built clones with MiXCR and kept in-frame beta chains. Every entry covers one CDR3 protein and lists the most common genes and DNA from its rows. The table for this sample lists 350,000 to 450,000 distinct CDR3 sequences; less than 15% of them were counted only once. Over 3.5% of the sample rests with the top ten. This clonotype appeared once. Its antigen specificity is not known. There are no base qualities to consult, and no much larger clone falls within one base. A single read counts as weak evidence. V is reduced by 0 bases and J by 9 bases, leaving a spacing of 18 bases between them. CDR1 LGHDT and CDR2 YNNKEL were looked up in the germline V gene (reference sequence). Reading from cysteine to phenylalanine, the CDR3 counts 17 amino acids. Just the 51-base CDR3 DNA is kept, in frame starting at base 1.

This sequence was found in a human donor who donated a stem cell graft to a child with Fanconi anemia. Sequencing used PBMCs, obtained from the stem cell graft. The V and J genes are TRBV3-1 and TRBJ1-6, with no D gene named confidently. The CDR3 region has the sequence CASSQDPSGSNRSPLHF. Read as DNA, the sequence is TGTGCCAGCAGCCAAGATCCCTCAGGCTCAAACCGTTCACCCCTCCACTTT.